The 24 T cell receptor beta chains below all came from one sample that was sequenced in a study of blood T cell repertoires in COVID-19. Using immunoSEQ multiplex PCR, the repertoire was profiled, and TCRdb retains in-frame clones only, with some absent. In the table there are 200,000 to 250,000 clones, about 86% of which are singletons. Sequenced sample: PBMCs or T cells enriched from blood (not recorded which). Source of these receptors: a woman between 40 and 50 years old with acute COVID-19.

Concerning this clone: Other DNA sequences in the sample encode the same CDR3. The V gene is TRBV28, the J gene TRBJ1-5; 9 positions match TRBD1. Germline CDR1 MDHEN, CDR2 SYDVKM. Trimming at V came to 6 bases and at J to 1 base, leaving 4 bases not matched to a gene. This CDR3 is 15 amino acids long. The CDR3 loop reads CASSSGQGSNQPQHF. Here the CDR3 DNA reads TGTGCCAGCAGCTCTGGACAGGGGAGCAATCAGCCCCAGCATTTT.

The chain links TRBV5-8 to TRBJ1-2; D is unclear. Trimming took 7 bases from V and 4 from J, leaving 14 bases between them. Germline V gene lookup returns CDR1 SGHTS and CDR2 YDEGEE. The CDR3 totals 13 residues. The CDR3 sequence is CASARGSGYGYTF. CDR3 DNA: TGTGCCAGCGCCCGCGGGTCTGGCTATGGCTACACCTTC. The complete variable domain, with remaining parts taken from reference TRBV5-8 and TRBJ1-2, reads EAGVTQSPTHLIKTRGQQATLRCSPISGHTSVYWYQQALGLGLQFLLWYDEGEERNRGNFPPRFSGRQFPNYSSELNVNALELEDSALYLCASARGSGYGYTFGSGTRLTVV.

The J gene is TRBJ2-7, the V gene TRBV18; 9 bases agree with TRBD2. Germline trimming cut 3 bases from V and 2 bases from J; bases unmatched to any gene: 5. From germline, CDR1 is KGHSH and CDR2 LQKENI. The CDR3 consists of 15 residues. The CDR3 coding sequence is TGTGCCAGCTCACCGCGGGAGGGACTCACCTACGAGCAGTACTTC. Encoded protein: CASSPREGLTYEQYF.

This rearrangement joins TRBV5-6 to TRBJ1-5; D is unresolved. CDR3 length: 14 residues. Per the germline V gene, CDR1 is SGHDT and CDR2 is YYEEEE. Trimming stripped 0 bases from V and 4 bases from J, with 8 bases between. CDR3 bases: TGTGCCAGCAGCTTGGGGTCCACTAATCAGCCCCAGCATTTT. Translated, it gives CASSLGSTNQPQHF.

The chain has TRBV28 and TRBJ1-5, with TRBD1 matching 7 bases. V trimming: 5 bases; J trimming: 6 bases; junction bases outside the gene matches: 10. The CDR3 extends over 15 amino acids. The germline gives CDR1 MDHEN, CDR2 SYDVKM. CDR3 DNA: TGTGCCAGCAGTCCCCCGAACAGGGGACGTCAGCCCCAGCATTTT. Residues: CASSPPNRGRQPQHF.

V gene TRBV3-1 (or the pseudogene TRBV3-2) combines with J gene TRBJ1-6; unclear D gene. CDR1 and CDR2 (germline): LGHDT, YNNKEL (reference sequence). This CDR3 is 14 amino acids long. V shed 1 base and J shed 9 bases, with 10 bases lying between them. The CDR3 DNA reads TGTGCCAGCAGCCAAGGAGGCAGCATTTCACCCCTCCACTTT. Protein sequence: CASSQGGSISPLHF.

The chain employs TRBV14 and TRBJ2-1; perhaps TRBD1 as D (6 bases). The germline V and J ends were trimmed by 1 base and 3 bases, with 13 bases remaining between them. The length of the CDR3 is 16 residues. Germline CDR1 is SGHDN and CDR2 is FVKESK. CDR3 loop: CASSQGQASVYNEQFF. The CDR3 coding sequence is TGTGCCAGCAGCCAAGGACAGGCTTCCGTCTACAATGAGCAGTTCTTC.

The sample holds a few counts of this clone. The rearrangement links TRBV5-1 to TRBJ2-2, with unresolved D. Trimming removed 0 bases from V and 1 base from J, with 7 bases in between. This CDR3 region has 15 residues. CDR1 and CDR2 (germline): SGHRS, YFSETQ. The DNA of the CDR3 is TGCGCCAGCAGCTTGGGACGGGTGAACACCGGGGAGCTGTTTTTT. It encodes CASSLGRVNTGELFF. The full variable domain, in which reference TRBV5-1 and TRBJ2-2 provide the parts outside the CDR3, is KAGVTQTPRYLIKTRGQQVTLSCSPISGHRSVSWYQQTPGQGLQFLFEYFSETQRNKGNFPGRFSGRQFSNSRSEMNVSTLELGDSALYLCASSLGRVNTGELFFGEGSRLTVL.

This rearrangement joins TRBV27 to TRBJ2-1, with a possible D match to TRBD2 (5 bases). The CDR3 totals 15 residues. Trimming stripped 7 bases from V and 2 bases from J, with 15 bases between. In germline, CDR1 is MNHEY, CDR2 SMNVEV (reference sequence). The CDR3 sequence is CASTPGRGPYNEQFF. The CDR3 DNA reads TGTGCCAGCACCCCGGGTAGAGGGCCCTACAATGAGCAGTTCTTC.

The chain joins TRBV9 to TRBJ2-5; 10 bases map to TRBD2. Losses at the gene ends were 0 bases for V and 5 bases for J; bases not matched to a gene: 10. This CDR3 spans 17 amino acids. Germline-derived CDR1 and CDR2 are SGDLS and YYNGEE. CDR3 loop: CASSVDSLAGVKETQYF. The CDR3 nucleotides read TGTGCCAGCAGCGTAGATTCCCTAGCGGGAGTAAAGGAGACCCAGTACTTC.

The rearrangement uses TRBV5-8 and TRBJ2-2; unclear D gene. Trimming took 0 bases from V and 0 from J, leaving 9 bases between them. Germline values: CDR1 SGHTS, CDR2 YDEGEE. The CDR3 length is 16 residues. DNA for the CDR3: TGTGCCAGCAGCTTGGCCGAAACGGCGAACACCGGGGAGCTGTTTTTT. Translated, it gives CASSLAETANTGELFF.

The chain uses TRBV7-9 and TRBJ2-3; 10 bases match TRBD1. Germline V gene lookup returns CDR1 SEHNR and CDR2 FQNEAQ (reference sequence). The CDR3 sequence is 15 residues long. Trimming cost V 4 bases and J 6 bases; bases outside gene matches: 7. CDR3 nucleotide sequence: TGTGCCAGCAGCTCCCGGACAGGGGGTACGGATACGCAGTATTTT. As protein: CASSSRTGGTDTQYF.

V gene TRBV7-2 combines with J gene TRBJ2-7; D is perhaps TRBD1 (6 bases). Trimming took off 3 bases at V and 2 bases at J, with 14 bases between the two ends. CDR1 SGHTA and CDR2 FQGNSA come from the germline V gene. This CDR3 is 15 amino acids long. In DNA form, the CDR3 reads TGTGCCAGCAGCTTTCCGGAGGACAGAACCTACGAGCAGTACTTC. Translation gives CASSFPEDRTYEQYF.

The chain joins TRBV28 to TRBJ2-7, with 7 bases matching TRBD1. The CDR3 is 16 residues long. Germline CDR1 and CDR2: MDHEN and SYDVKM. With 1 base clipped from V and 9 bases from J, the junction kept 15 bases outside the gene matches. CDR3 DNA: TGTGCCAGCAGTTTATTGGGACAGCCCCTTGTAATCGCGCAGTACTTC. This translates into CASSLLGQPLVIAQYF.

This chain connects TRBV18 to TRBJ1-6; D ambiguous. The V end lost 4 bases, the J end lost 7 bases, and 17 bases lay between the germline ends. The length of the CDR3 is 16 residues. Per germline, CDR1 KGHSH and CDR2 LQKENI. CDR3 loop: CASSRDRGSENSPLHF. The CDR3 region has the DNA TGTGCCAGCTCACGTGACCGGGGATCGGAGAATTCACCCCTCCACTTT.

This clone was counted between two and nine times. This chain uses TRBV28 with TRBJ2-5, with 7 bases lining up with TRBD2. Germline CDR1 and CDR2: MDHEN and SYDVKM. CDR3 size: 14 residues. The ends lost 7 bases at V and 3 bases at J; junction bases unmatched: 8. The CDR3 protein is CASKILAGEETQYF. The CDR3 coding sequence is TGTGCCAGCAAGATTCTGGCGGGAGAAGAGACCCAGTACTTC.

This sequence joins TRBV28 and TRBJ2-7, with 8 bases that match TRBD2. The CDR3 covers 15 residues. V lost 5 bases to trimming and J lost 2 bases; unmatched junction nucleotides: 8. Germline CDR1 reads MDHEN; CDR2 reads SYDVKM. The CDR3 protein is CASSPPGRGPYEQYF. The CDR3 DNA follows: TGTGCCAGCAGTCCCCCCGGGAGGGGTCCCTACGAGCAGTACTTC. Full variable domain (rest looked up from reference TRBV28 and TRBJ2-7): DVKVTQSSRYLVKRTGEKVFLECVQDMDHENMFWYRQDPGLGLRLIYFSYDVKMKEKGDIPEGYSVSREKKERFSLILESASTNQTSMYLCASSPPGRGPYEQYFGPGTRLTVT.

The chain has TRBV5-6 and TRBJ2-7, with D hard to call. Germline CDR1 is SGHDT and CDR2 is YYEEEE. The ends were cut back, 0 bases at V and 6 bases at J, with 10 bases in the middle. The CDR3 loop spans 13 amino acids. CDR3 protein: CASSLVVSGEQYF. CDR3 in DNA: TGTGCCAGCAGCTTGGTGGTGTCGGGCGAGCAGTACTTC.

In DNA form, the CDR3 reads TGTGCCAGTAGTAACTCGGGGGGCCGGGCCTCTGAAGCTTTCTTT. The encoded protein is CASSNSGGRASEAFF. The chain couples TRBV19 to TRBJ1-1; D is perhaps TRBD1 (6 bases). V dropped 4 bases and J dropped 6 bases, with 18 bases sitting between them. The CDR3 has 15 amino acids. Germline CDR1 LNHDA, CDR2 SQIVND (reference sequence).

The chain employs TRBV4-3 and TRBJ2-1; 10 bases agree with TRBD2. This CDR3 has 16 amino acids. The trim removed 1 base at V and 8 bases at J, leaving 8 bases unmatched. CDR1 is LGHNA, CDR2 YSLEER, per germline. The CDR3 nucleotides are TGCGCCAGCAGCCAAGGGGTTGGGACTAGCGACCATGAGCAGTTCTTC. Its protein product is CASSQGVGTSDHEQFF.

The rearrangement uses TRBV19 and TRBJ2-1; tentatively, D is TRBD1 (6 bases). V dropped 0 bases and J dropped 7 bases, with 7 bases sitting between them. From germline, CDR1 is LNHDA and CDR2 SQIVND (reference sequence). CDR3 length equals 13 residues. The CDR3 region has the DNA TGTGCCAGTAGTATAGACAGGGGAAATGAGCAGTTCTTC. It encodes CASSIDRGNEQFF.

Notes on this clone: At one end, the junction sequence differs from germline, possibly due to a read error. The CDR3 nucleotides read TGTGCCAGCACCTTAGCGGGGATAACCTACGAGCAGTACTTC. This codes for CASTLAGITYEQYF. V is TRBV11-2 and J is TRBJ2-7, with 8 bases matching TRBD2. Germline V gene data show CDR1 as SGHAT and CDR2 as FQNNGV. The CDR3 totals 14 residues.

The rearrangement uses TRBV4-2 and TRBJ1-2; D not resolved. Germline CDR1 is LGHNA and CDR2 is YNFKEQ. The ends were cut back, 4 bases at V and 2 bases at J, with 11 bases in the middle. The CDR3 runs to 14 residues. The CDR3 DNA reads TGTGCCAGCAGCCTAACAAGCGCGAACTATGGCTACACCTTC. Protein: CASSLTSANYGYTF.

The chain links TRBV30 to TRBJ2-1, with 10 bases lining up with TRBD2. Germline CDR1 GTSNPN, CDR2 SVGIG (reference sequence). Losses at the gene ends were 3 bases for V and 2 bases for J; bases not matched to a gene: 4. The CDR3 length is 15 residues. CDR3: CAWSRLAGAYNEQFF. The CDR3 DNA is TGTGCCTGGAGCCGCCTAGCGGGAGCCTACAATGAGCAGTTCTTC.